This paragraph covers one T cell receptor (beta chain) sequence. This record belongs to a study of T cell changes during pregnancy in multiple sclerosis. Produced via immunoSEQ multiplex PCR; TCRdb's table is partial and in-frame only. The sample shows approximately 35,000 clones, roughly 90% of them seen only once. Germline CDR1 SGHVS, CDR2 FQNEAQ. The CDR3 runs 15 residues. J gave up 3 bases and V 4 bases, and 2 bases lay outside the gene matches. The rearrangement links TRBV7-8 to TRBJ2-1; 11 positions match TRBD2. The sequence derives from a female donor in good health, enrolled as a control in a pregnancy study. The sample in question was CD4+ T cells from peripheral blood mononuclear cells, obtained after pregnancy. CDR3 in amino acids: CASSSGLADYNEQFF. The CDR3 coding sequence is TGTGCCAGCAGCTCGGGACTAGCGGACTACAATGAGCAGTTCTTC.